Presented here are 21 T cell receptor beta chains from one specimen sequenced in a study of cytomegalovirus exposure and HLA in healthy donors. 13 Jbeta primers and 60 Vbeta primers were used for the PCR. Assay used: immunoSEQ multiplex PCR; TCRdb lists only in-frame clones, some missing. Among about 160,000 clones listed, around 74% were seen once. Source material: PBMCs. Source of these receptors: a female donor in good health and CMV-seronegative.

The J gene is TRBJ1-2, the V gene TRBV6-1, with 10 positions matching TRBD1. The germline V gene has CDR1 MNHNS and CDR2 SASEGT. CDR3 size: 14 residues. V shed 6 bases, J shed 8 bases, and the junction held 9 bases outside the gene matches. The CDR3 spells CASRETGGANGYTF. For the CDR3, the DNA is TGTGCCAGCAGAGAGACAGGGGGCGCGAACGGCTACACCTTC.

This chain joins TRBV15 and TRBJ1-6; 11 bases line up with TRBD1. Germline V gives CDR1 LNHNV, CDR2 YYDKDF (reference sequence). The CDR3 runs to 21 residues. The ends lost 6 bases at V and 7 bases at J; junction bases unmatched: 23. The CDR3 coding sequence is TGTGCCACCAGTAAAGTTGGACAGGGGGCGCGGGGGCTCTTATTCAATTCACCCCTCCACTTT. This codes for CATSKVGQGARGLLFNSPLHF.

This clone has just one count. J is TRBJ2-2 and V is TRBV5-1; 7 bases align to TRBD1. After removal of 7 bases from V and 6 bases from J, the junction contained 12 bases not matched to a gene. Germline V gene lookup returns CDR1 SGHRS and CDR2 YFSETQ. This CDR3 has 15 amino acids. CDR3: CASYREQGSAGELFF. Written as DNA, the CDR3 is TGCGCCAGCTATAGGGAACAGGGGAGTGCCGGGGAGCTGTTTTTT. Together with reference TRBV5-1 and TRBJ2-2, the CDR3 gives the full variable domain: KAGVTQTPRYLIKTRGQQVTLSCSPISGHRSVSWYQQTPGQGLQFLFEYFSETQRNKGNFPGRFSGRQFSNSRSEMNVSTLELGDSALYLCASYREQGSAGELFFGEGSRLTVL.

The CDR3 spells CASTQSGGNTEAFF. The CDR3 DNA reads TGTGCCAGCACCCAATCCGGAGGGAACACTGAAGCTTTCTTT. V and J are TRBV7-8 and TRBJ1-1; D unclear. The V end lost 7 bases, the J end lost 1 base, and 13 bases lay between the germline ends. The germline V gene has CDR1 SGHVS and CDR2 FQNEAQ. The CDR3 contains 14 residues.

The gene calls are TRBV4-2 and TRBJ2-1, with D perhaps matching TRBD2 (5 bases). This CDR3 has 17 residues. The V gene lost 1 base and the J gene lost 4 bases, with 17 bases spanning the gap. Germline V gives CDR1 LGHNA, CDR2 YNFKEQ. CDR3 loop: CASSQGGGPSSYNEQFF. The CDR3 DNA is TGTGCCAGCAGCCAAGGAGGCGGCCCTAGCAGTTACAATGAGCAGTTCTTC.

This chain joins TRBV7-6 and TRBJ2-7; D uncertain. The germline CDR1 and CDR2 sequences are SGHVS and FNYEAQ. The CDR3 is 13 amino acids. V dropped 4 bases and J dropped 9 bases, with 16 bases sitting between them. CDR3 coding DNA: TGTGCCAGCAGCTCCGCCAGTGTCCCAGGGCAGTACTTC. This codes for CASSSASVPGQYF.

The J gene is TRBJ2-1, the V gene TRBV28; D not certain. There are 12 residues in the CDR3. Germline loops: CDR1 MDHEN, CDR2 SYDVKM. Trimming shortened V by 7 bases and J by 1 base, and 5 bases separated the two germline ends. CDR3 sequence reads: CASTRSYNEQFF. CDR3 sequence (DNA): TGTGCCAGCACGCGGTCCTACAATGAGCAGTTCTTC.

V gene TRBV7-2 combines with J gene TRBJ2-7; a weak D match, TRBD2 (6 bases). The CDR3 length is 14 residues. Germline loops: CDR1 SGHTA, CDR2 FQGNSA. Trimming left V 3 bases short and J 6 bases short, with 15 bases between. The DNA for the CDR3 is TGTGCCAGCAGCTTGGGGCCGGGAGCCCTCGAGCAGTACTTC. The encoded protein is CASSLGPGALEQYF.

The chain carries TRBV30 and TRBJ2-5; maybe TRBD2 (6 bases). Germline lookup yields CDR1 GTSNPN and CDR2 SVGIG (reference sequence). Trimming pared 0 bases from V and 5 bases from J, leaving 10 bases between. CDR3 length: 13 amino acids. The CDR3 DNA follows: TGTGCCTGGAGTGTCCGGGGGTGGGAGACCCAGTACTTC. Protein: CAWSVRGWETQYF.

This sequence joins TRBV11-2 and TRBJ2-5; D possibly corresponds to TRBD1 (6 bases). The germline V and J ends were trimmed by 3 bases and 5 bases, with 22 bases remaining between them. CDR3 length: 17 amino acids. Germline lookup yields CDR1 SGHAT and CDR2 FQNNGV. The CDR3 protein is CASSFIPTYRAWETQYF. The CDR3 DNA reads TGTGCCAGCAGCTTTATACCAACCTACAGGGCGTGGGAGACCCAGTACTTC. The full variable domain, its missing parts supplied by reference TRBV11-2 and TRBJ2-5, is EAGVAQSPRYKIIEKRQSVAFWCNPISGHATLYWYQQILGQGPKLLIQFQNNGVVDDSQLPKDRFSAERLKGVDSTLKIQPAKLEDSAVYLCASSFIPTYRAWETQYFGPGTRLLVL.

The chain has TRBV20-1 and TRBJ1-1, with a weak D call TRBD1 (5 bases). Germline V gene sequence: CDR1 DFQATT, CDR2 SNEGSKA (reference sequence). This CDR3 contains 11 residues. Trimming shortened V by 5 bases and J by 5 bases, and 9 bases separated the two germline ends. The CDR3 spells CSAFRVTEAFF. The CDR3 DNA reads as TGCAGTGCTTTCAGGGTTACTGAAGCTTTCTTT.

This clone was recorded a few times. The rearrangement joins TRBV11-1 to TRBJ1-1; D not certain. Trimming left V 2 bases short and J 4 bases short, with 11 bases between. Germline loops: CDR1 SGHAT, CDR2 FQDESV (reference sequence). The length of the CDR3 is 14 residues. Here the CDR3 DNA reads TGTGCCAGCAGCTTATCCGAGAGAGGCACTGAAGCTTTCTTT. Its translation is CASSLSERGTEAFF.

J is TRBJ2-3 and V is TRBV30, with D hard to call. Trimming pared 0 bases from V and 4 bases from J, leaving 5 bases between. This CDR3 has 12 amino acids. Germline V gene data show CDR1 as GTSNPN and CDR2 as SVGIG (reference sequence). CDR3 residues: CAWSVSADTQYF. CDR3 coding DNA: TGTGCCTGGAGTGTCAGTGCAGATACGCAGTATTTT.

The rearrangement uses TRBV6-4 and TRBJ2-6, with D possibly matching TRBD2 (6 bases). V gave up 3 bases and J gave up 0 bases, with 9 bases separating them. The CDR3 spans 16 residues. Germline CDR1 is MRHNA and CDR2 is SNTAGT. CDR3 coding DNA: TGTGCCAGCAGTGAGGACGGGGGCTCTGGGGCCAACGTCCTGACTTTC. Protein sequence: CASSEDGGSGANVLTF.

A few counts support this clone. The V and J genes are TRBV5-1 and TRBJ1-2, with D uncertain. The CDR3 runs 15 residues. The germline CDR1 and CDR2 sequences are SGHRS and YFSETQ. Trimming shortened V by 0 bases and J by 1 base, and 10 bases separated the two germline ends. The CDR3 region is CASSLDRGSNYGYTF. The CDR3, as DNA: TGCGCCAGCAGCTTGGACCGCGGCAGTAACTATGGCTACACCTTC.

The rearrangement uses TRBV28 and TRBJ1-2, with D hard to call. The ends were cut back, 5 bases at V and 8 bases at J, with 18 bases in the middle. The germline gives CDR1 MDHEN, CDR2 SYDVKM. The CDR3 covers 14 residues. The chain's CDR3 is CASSTQDWMRGYTF. In nucleotides, the CDR3 is TGTGCCAGCAGTACCCAAGACTGGATGCGGGGCTACACCTTC.

V gene TRBV6-6 combines with J gene TRBJ2-1; D might be TRBD2 (5 bases). Germline loops: CDR1 MNHNY, CDR2 SVGAGI (reference sequence). Trimming stripped 6 bases from V and 6 bases from J, with 9 bases between. The CDR3 has 12 residues. The CDR3 sequence: CASRSGSNEQFF. CDR3 DNA: TGTGCCAGCAGATCGGGGAGCAATGAGCAGTTCTTC.

This chain joins TRBV5-1 and TRBJ2-5; 7 bases agree with TRBD2. Gene TRBJ2-7 matches the end of the DNA better, so the J call may be wrong. Germline V lookup: CDR1 SGHRS, CDR2 YFSETQ. The CDR3 sequence is 13 residues long. In DNA form, the CDR3 reads TGCGCCAGCAGCTCTGCGGGGGTCTACGAGCAGTACTTC. Encoded protein: CASSSAGVYEQYF.

This clone appeared a few times. The V gene is TRBV28, the J gene TRBJ1-5; D call uncertain. The CDR3 runs to 16 residues. Trimming cost V 6 bases and J 7 bases, with 22 bases left between them. The germline V gene encodes CDR1 MDHEN and CDR2 SYDVKM. DNA for the CDR3: TGTGCCAGCAGATACCCGGCGGCCGGGTTTGGGCAGCCCCAGCATTTT. This translates into CASRYPAAGFGQPQHF.

This clone was counted a single time. The chain employs TRBV4-2 and TRBJ2-7; D unclear. Trimming took off 4 bases at V and 4 bases at J, with 11 bases between the two ends. The CDR3 totals 13 residues. CDR1 and CDR2 (germline): LGHNA, YNFKEQ. The CDR3 region is CASSLPAGYEQYF. The CDR3, as DNA: TGTGCCAGCAGCCTACCCGCAGGATACGAGCAGTACTTC.

The chain joins TRBV2 to TRBJ1-4, with D perhaps TRBD1 (6 bases). Trimming pared 8 bases from V and 8 bases from J, leaving 9 bases between. The CDR3 has 11 residues. Looked up from germline, CDR1 is SNHLY and CDR2 is FYNNEI. In nucleotides, the CDR3 is TGTGCCAGCTGGCAGGGGGAAAAACTGTTTTTT. Translated: CASWQGEKLFF.